These 12 T cell receptor beta chains were sequenced from one sample in a study of OX40 agonist ivuxolimab in advanced cancers. Here immunoSEQ multiplex PCR was the method, and the copy in TCRdb shows in-frame clones only, minus some. The data hold approximately 74,000 clones, with about 90% observed a single time. The source was CD4+ or CD8+ T cells sorted from blood, collected in a trial of the OX40 agonist ivuxolimab. These receptors originate from an adult with an advanced solid tumor such as melanoma, head and neck, liver or kidney cancer.

V and J are TRBV19 and TRBJ1-1, with TRBD1 matching 7 bases. Germline CDR1 and CDR2: LNHDA and SQIVND (reference sequence). This CDR3 comprises 16 residues. Unmatched junction bases numbered 8, after V lost 0 bases and J lost 4 bases. The CDR3 loop is CASSIDRQGTATEAFF. The CDR3 nucleotides read TGTGCCAGTAGTATAGACAGACAGGGAACCGCCACTGAAGCTTTCTTT.

The chain has TRBV7-9 and TRBJ2-7; maybe TRBD1 (5 bases). This CDR3 contains 14 residues. Per germline, CDR1 SEHNR and CDR2 FQNEAQ (reference sequence). V shed 2 bases and J shed 4 bases, with 12 bases lying between them. The DNA of the CDR3 is TGTGCCAGCAGCTTAAGTCCTCCAGGGTACGAGCAGTACTTC. Its translation: CASSLSPPGYEQYF.

The rearrangement links TRBV11-3 to TRBJ1-1; D unresolved. The germline V gene encodes CDR1 SGHNT and CDR2 YENEEA. The CDR3 totals 16 residues. Trimming cost V 5 bases and J 5 bases, with 21 bases left between them. The CDR3 protein is CASSPIRLGSGTEAFF. The CDR3, as DNA: TGTGCCAGCAGCCCTATACGATTGGGAAGTGGGACTGAAGCTTTCTTT.

This chain connects TRBV29-1 to TRBJ2-7; no clear D gene. Germline V CDR1 and CDR2: SQVTM, ANQGSEA. The CDR3 is 11 amino acids. Trimming took 6 bases from V and 6 from J, leaving 12 bases between them. The CDR3 loop reads CSVTGRGEQYF. Written as DNA, the CDR3 is TGCAGCGTGACGGGTCGAGGCGAGCAGTACTTC.

The chain has TRBV28 and TRBJ1-1; tentatively, D is TRBD1 (6 bases). Germline loops: CDR1 MDHEN, CDR2 SYDVKM. V lost 4 bases and J 0 bases, leaving 12 bases between the germline ends. The CDR3 length is 15 residues. CDR3: CASSSYGTLNTEAFF. In DNA form, the CDR3 reads TGTGCCAGCAGTTCGTACGGGACATTGAACACTGAAGCTTTCTTT.

The sample holds a few counts of this clone. The V gene is TRBV30, the J gene TRBJ1-5; 8 bases are a match to TRBD1. CDR1 and CDR2 from the germline V gene are GTSNPN and SVGIG (reference sequence). The CDR3 is 14 residues long. V shed 1 base, J shed 3 bases, and the junction held 2 bases outside the gene matches. The DNA for the CDR3 is TGTGCCTGGAGTGGGACAGGGTCCAATCAGCCCCAGCATTTT. Translation: CAWSGTGSNQPQHF.

V is TRBV27 and J is TRBJ2-1; no clear D. Looked up from germline, CDR1 is MNHEY and CDR2 is SMNVEV (reference sequence). Trimming shortened V by 6 bases and J by 0 bases, and 9 bases separated the two germline ends. The CDR3 sequence is 14 residues long. This CDR3 reads CASSDESSYNEQFF. CDR3 nucleotide sequence: TGTGCCAGCAGCGATGAGAGCTCCTACAATGAGCAGTTCTTC.

There are a few counts of this clone. The V call is TRBV6-4, the J call TRBJ1-1; weak D call: TRBD1 (6 bases). V shed 5 bases and J shed 0 bases, with 7 bases lying between them. CDR1 is MRHNA and CDR2 is SNTAGT in the germline V gene. The CDR3 runs to 13 residues. CDR3 sequence: CASSHRVNTEAFF. The CDR3 DNA sequence: TGTGCCAGCAGTCACAGGGTGAACACTGAAGCTTTCTTT.

The V and J genes are TRBV14 and TRBJ2-7; a possible D gene is TRBD2 (5 bases). V lost 0 bases and J lost 2, with 11 bases in between. CDR1 SGHDN and CDR2 FVKESK come from the germline V gene. This CDR3 has 15 residues. CDR3 nucleotides: TGTGCCAGCAGCCAAGATTCCGGGGTTACCTACGAGCAGTACTTC. It translates to CASSQDSGVTYEQYF.

The chain recombines TRBV30 with TRBJ2-5; 7 bases agree with TRBD2. V dropped 0 bases and J dropped 4; count of bases not matched to a gene: 8. Germline V gene sequence: CDR1 GTSNPN, CDR2 SVGIG (reference sequence). The CDR3 contains 15 residues. DNA for the CDR3: TGTGCCTGGAGTGTACTCCTAGCGGCAGGAGAGACCCAGTACTTC. Translated: CAWSVLLAAGETQYF.

The rearrangement uses TRBV15 and TRBJ2-7, with 8 bases matching TRBD1. V was pared by 1 base and J by 5 bases, with 7 bases of the junction left unmatched. Germline loops: CDR1 LNHNV, CDR2 YYDKDF (reference sequence). The CDR3 spans 15 residues. Here the CDR3 reads CATSRVRGQGDEQYF. The CDR3 DNA is TGTGCCACCAGCAGAGTACGAGGACAGGGTGACGAGCAGTACTTC.

CDR3 sequence reads: CSVEGPELPNYGYTF. In nucleotides, the CDR3 is TGCAGCGTTGAAGGGCCAGAGCTTCCGAACTATGGCTACACCTTC. The chain recombines TRBV29-1 with TRBJ1-2; D ambiguous. Trimming took 1 base from V and 2 from J, leaving 14 bases between them. This CDR3 spans 15 amino acids. Germline V gene data show CDR1 as SQVTM and CDR2 as ANQGSEA.